This T cell receptor (beta chain) is drawn from a study of blood T cell repertoires in COVID-19. Study-wide context: COVID-19 samples collected from the United States, Italy and Spain covered acute and convalescent phases. T cells, B-cell-depleted T cells, or PBMCs provided the cDNA or gDNA that served as material.

In the source study's methods: Nucleated cell number was recorded as an estimate derived from reference gene primer amplification. TCRdb's copy holds only in-frame clones and misses some; the assay was immunoSEQ multiplex PCR. D and trimming were read from the DNA, whereas the V and J calls and clone size are those reported in that table. There are under 300,000 clones in the sample; around 90% occur only once, and around 2.1% lies in the top ten. V shed 4 bases and J shed 6 bases, with 12 bases lying between them. CDR1 SEHNR and CDR2 FQNEAQ come from the germline V gene (reference sequence). This CDR3 contains 13 residues.

This clonotype originated in a man aged 50 to 60 with acute or convalescent COVID-19. The sample consisted of peripheral blood. The V gene is TRBV7-9, the J gene TRBJ1-1; D gene ambiguous. CDR3 nucleotides: TGTGCCAGCAGCTCCACCGTGGGCGCTGAAGCTTTCTTT. Translated, it gives CASSSTVGAEAFF.